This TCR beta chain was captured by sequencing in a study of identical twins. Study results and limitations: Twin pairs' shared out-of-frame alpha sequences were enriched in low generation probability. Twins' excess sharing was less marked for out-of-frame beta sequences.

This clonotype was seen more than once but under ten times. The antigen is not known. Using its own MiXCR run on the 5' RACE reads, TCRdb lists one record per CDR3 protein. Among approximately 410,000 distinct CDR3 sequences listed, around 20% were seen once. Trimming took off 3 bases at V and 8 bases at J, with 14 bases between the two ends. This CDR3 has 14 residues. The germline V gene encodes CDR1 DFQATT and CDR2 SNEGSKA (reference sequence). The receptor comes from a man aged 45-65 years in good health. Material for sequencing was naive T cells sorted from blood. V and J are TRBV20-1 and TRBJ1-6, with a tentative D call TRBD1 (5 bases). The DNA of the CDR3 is TGCAGTGCTAGGGGCCAGGGACGGTATTCACCCCTCCACTTT. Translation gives CSARGQGRYSPLHF.